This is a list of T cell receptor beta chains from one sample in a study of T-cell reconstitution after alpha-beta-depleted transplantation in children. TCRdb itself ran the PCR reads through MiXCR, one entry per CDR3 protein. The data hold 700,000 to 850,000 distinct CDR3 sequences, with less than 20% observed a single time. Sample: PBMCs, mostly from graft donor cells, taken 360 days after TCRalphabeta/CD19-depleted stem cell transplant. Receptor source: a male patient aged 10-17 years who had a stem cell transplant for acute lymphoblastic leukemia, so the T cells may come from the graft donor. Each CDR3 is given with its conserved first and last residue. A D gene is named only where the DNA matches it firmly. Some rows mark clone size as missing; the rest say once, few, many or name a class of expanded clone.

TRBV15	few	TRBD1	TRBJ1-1	TGTGCCACCAGCAGAAGGACAGGGGTGAACACTGAAGCTTTCTTT	CATSRRTGVNTEAFF
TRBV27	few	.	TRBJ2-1	TGTGCCAGCAGTTTCGGTAGCTCAGCTGAGCAGTTCTTC	CASSFGSSAEQFF
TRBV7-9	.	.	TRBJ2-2	TGTGCCAGCTATCTATCCACCGGGGAGCTGTTTTTT	CASYLSTGELFF
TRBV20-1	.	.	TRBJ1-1	TGCAGTGCTAGAGAGAACACTGAAGCTTTCTTT	CSARENTEAFF
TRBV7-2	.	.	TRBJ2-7	TGTGCCAGCAGCTTAGGCACAGTAGCTCCTACGAGGGGGGAGTACTTC	CASSLGTVAPTRGEYF
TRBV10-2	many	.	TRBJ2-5	TGCGCCACAGCGGGTCTGAAAGAGACCCAGTACTTC	CATAGLKETQYF
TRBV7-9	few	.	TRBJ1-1	TGTGCCAGCAGCTACGCGGAGGGGGGCACTGAAGCTTTCTTT	CASSYAEGGTEAFF
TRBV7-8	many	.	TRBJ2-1	TGTGCCAGCAGCTTAGAGGTAACGCACAATGAGCAGTTCTTC	CASSLEVTHNEQFF
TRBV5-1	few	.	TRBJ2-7	TGCGCCAGCAGCTTTGGCGGAGGCCTGACCTACGAGCAGTACTTC	CASSFGGGLTYEQYF
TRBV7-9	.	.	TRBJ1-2	TGTGCCAGCAGCTTAGCGAGCAGCAGCTATGGCTACACCTTC	CASSLASSSYGYTF
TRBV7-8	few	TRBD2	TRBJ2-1	TGTGCCAGCAGCCCCGCGGGACTAACCGGGAATGAGCAGTTCTTC	CASSPAGLTGNEQFF
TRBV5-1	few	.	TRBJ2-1	TGCGCCAGCAGCTTGTGGGACAACTACAATGAGCAGTTCTTC	CASSLWDNYNEQFF
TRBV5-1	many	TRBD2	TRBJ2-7	TGCGCCAGCAGCTTGGAGCTAGCGGGAAGTGAGCAGTACTTC	CASSLELAGSEQYF
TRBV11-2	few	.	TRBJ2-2	TGTGCCAGCAGCTTAGGATATGCGGGACTCAACACCGGGGAGCTGTTTTTT	CASSLGYAGLNTGELFF
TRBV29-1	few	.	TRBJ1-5	TGCAGCGTGAATGAGGGCGGTCAGCCCCAGCATTTT	CSVNEGGQPQHF
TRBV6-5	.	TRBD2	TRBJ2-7	TGTGCCAGCAGTTACACCGGGACTAGCGGCCCCTACGAGCAGTACTTC	CASSYTGTSGPYEQYF
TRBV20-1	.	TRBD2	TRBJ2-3	TGCAGTGCCGGGACTAGCGCCACAGATACGCAGTATTTT	CSAGTSATDTQYF
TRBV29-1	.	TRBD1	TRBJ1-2	TGCAGCGCCCACCCCTCCGGGACAGAGAGGGGCTACACCTTC	CSAHPSGTERGYTF
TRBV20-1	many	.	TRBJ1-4	TGCAGTGCTCACCGGAGATACGGCAATGAAAAACTGTTTTTT	CSAHRRYGNEKLFF
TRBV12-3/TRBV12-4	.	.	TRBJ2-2	TGTGCCAGCCCCTCGGAAACCACCGGGGAGCTGTTTTTT	CASPSETTGELFF